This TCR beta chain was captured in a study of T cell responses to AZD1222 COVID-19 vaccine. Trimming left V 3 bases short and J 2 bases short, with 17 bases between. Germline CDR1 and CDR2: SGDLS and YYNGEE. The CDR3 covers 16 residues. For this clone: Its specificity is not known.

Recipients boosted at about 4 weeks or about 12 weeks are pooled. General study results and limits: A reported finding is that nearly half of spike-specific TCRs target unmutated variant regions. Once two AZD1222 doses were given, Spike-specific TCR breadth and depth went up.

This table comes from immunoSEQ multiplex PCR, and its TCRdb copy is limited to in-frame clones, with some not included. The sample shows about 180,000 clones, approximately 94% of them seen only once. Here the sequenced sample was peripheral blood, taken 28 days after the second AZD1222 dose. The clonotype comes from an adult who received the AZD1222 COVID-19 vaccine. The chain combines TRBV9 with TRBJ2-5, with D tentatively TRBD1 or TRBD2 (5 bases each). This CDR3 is CASSGDLLGGQETQYF. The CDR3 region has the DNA TGTGCCAGCAGCGGGGACCTCCTTGGCGGACAAGAGACCCAGTACTTC.